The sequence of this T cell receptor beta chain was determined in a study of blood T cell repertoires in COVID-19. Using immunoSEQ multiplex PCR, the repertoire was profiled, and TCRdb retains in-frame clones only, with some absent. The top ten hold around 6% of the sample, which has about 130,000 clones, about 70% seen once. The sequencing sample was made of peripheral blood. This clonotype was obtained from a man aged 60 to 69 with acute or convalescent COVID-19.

The CDR3 sequence: CATSPPKGGDTGELFF. The CDR3 DNA reads TGTGCCACCAGTCCACCAAAAGGCGGAGACACCGGGGAGCTGTTTTTT. V usage is TRBV24-1 and J usage is TRBJ2-2, with D unresolved. V lost 6 bases and J lost 3, with 16 bases in between. CDR3 length: 16 residues. Germline V gene sequence: CDR1 KGHDR, CDR2 SFDVKD.